Detailed here is one T cell receptor (beta chain). Its antigen is as yet unknown. Barcoded TCR alpha and TCR beta cDNA libraries with UMIs came from 5'RACE using constant-segment primers. A single record per CDR3 protein comes from TCRdb applying MiXCR to the 5' RACE reads. Of around 440,000 distinct CDR3 sequences detected, around a sixth appear once; the ten largest clones hold 9% to 15%. These data are taken from a study of T-cell memory formation after mild COVID-19. Study-level findings and limits: SARS-CoV-2 specificity of second-wave clones peaking day 37 was unconfirmed. CD4+ clones that contracted lay mainly in CM and EM; CD8+ ones lay in EMRA.

This CDR3 is 14 amino acids long. The V and J ends lost 9 bases and 8 bases respectively, with 22 bases between them. Germline V gene lookup returns CDR1 SGHTA and CDR2 FQGTGA. Sequenced sample: PBMCs or a T cell subset sorted from them (not recorded which). The TCR was taken from an adult woman who had mild COVID-19 (a few samples of this study predate the infection). Cell type and time point are not known. The chain links TRBV7-3 to TRBJ1-2; tentatively, D is TRBD1 (6 bases). CDR3 in DNA: TGTGCCAGAGCCATGGACAGACCCTTTAGGGGCTACACCTTC. It encodes CARAMDRPFRGYTF.